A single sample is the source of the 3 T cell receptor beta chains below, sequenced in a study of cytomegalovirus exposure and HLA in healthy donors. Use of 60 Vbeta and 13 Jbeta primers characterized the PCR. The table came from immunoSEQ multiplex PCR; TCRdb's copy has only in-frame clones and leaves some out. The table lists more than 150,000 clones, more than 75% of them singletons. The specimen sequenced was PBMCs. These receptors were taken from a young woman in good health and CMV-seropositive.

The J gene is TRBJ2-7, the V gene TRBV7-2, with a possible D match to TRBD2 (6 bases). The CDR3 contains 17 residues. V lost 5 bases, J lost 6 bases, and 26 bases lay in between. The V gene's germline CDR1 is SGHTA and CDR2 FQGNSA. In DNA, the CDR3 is TGTGCCAGCAGCGCCGCGAGGGCAGGGAGGTTATCGGGCGAGCAGTACTTC. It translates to CASSAARAGRLSGEQYF.

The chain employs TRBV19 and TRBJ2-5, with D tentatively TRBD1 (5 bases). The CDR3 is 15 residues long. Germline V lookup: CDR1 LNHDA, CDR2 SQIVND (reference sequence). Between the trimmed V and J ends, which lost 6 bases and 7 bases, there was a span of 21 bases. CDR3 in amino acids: CASSQQGRDLGTQYF. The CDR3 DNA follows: TGTGCCAGTAGCCAGCAGGGAAGAGACCTCGGGACCCAGTACTTC.

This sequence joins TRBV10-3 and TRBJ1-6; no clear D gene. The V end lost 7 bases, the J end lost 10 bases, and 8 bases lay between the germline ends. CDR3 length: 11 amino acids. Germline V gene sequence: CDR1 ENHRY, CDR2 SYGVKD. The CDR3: CAITALSPLHF. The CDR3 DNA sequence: TGTGCCATCACTGCGCTGTCACCCCTCCACTTT.